This T cell receptor beta chain was documented in a study of T cells after yellow fever vaccination. This clonotype was observed a few times. Its target is not known. Study-level findings and limits: Subsequent to the booster, the majority of primary-vaccination clones reappeared (roughly 97% CD4, about 90% CD8). Researchers report a weaker secondary response that nonetheless peaked faster, day 5 versus 15.

The authors made TCR cDNA by 5'RACE template switching, adding a universal primer site and UMIs. A single record per CDR3 protein comes from TCRdb applying MiXCR to the 5' RACE reads. The table lists 340,000 or so distinct CDR3 sequences, about 12% of them singletons, with 2.5% to 4% in the top ten. The CDR3 is made up of 14 amino acids. The V gene's germline CDR1 is SNHLY and CDR2 FYNNEI. The ends were cut back, 8 bases at V and 3 bases at J, with 16 bases in the middle. The receptor was derived from a man aged 18 to 29 who received the YFV17D yellow fever vaccine. This chain joins TRBV2 and TRBJ1-1; no reliable D call. The sequencing here drew on CD4+ T cells sorted from PBMCs, taken 15 days after the yellow fever booster vaccination. CDR3 sequence (DNA): TGTGCCAGCCGAATACCGACTGGGTACACTGAAGCTTTCTTT. As protein: CASRIPTGYTEAFF. Full variable domain (outside the CDR3, taken from reference TRBV2 and TRBJ1-1): EPEVTQTPSHQVTQMGQEVILRCVPISNHLYFYWYRQILGQKVEFLVSFYNNEISEKSEIFDDQFSVERPDGSNFTLKIRSTKLEDSAMYFCASRIPTGYTEAFFGQGTRLTVV.